This T cell receptor (beta chain) was observed in a study of blood T cell repertoires in COVID-19. Per the original data handling: Amplification of reference gene primers was used by the study to estimate nucleated cell counts. The table came from immunoSEQ multiplex PCR; TCRdb's copy has only in-frame clones and leaves some out. V, J and clone size are those of that table, while D and trimming were read from the DNA. The sample records about 76,000 clones, about 80% being singletons. V lost 2 bases to trimming and J lost 4 bases; unmatched junction nucleotides: 2. Germline V gene sequence: CDR1 MNHEY, CDR2 SVGAGI. The CDR3 sequence is 14 residues long.

The receptor was isolated from a human donor in a cohort sampled during active COVID-19. Specimen: peripheral blood. V gene TRBV6-5 combines with J gene TRBJ1-5; 7 bases line up with TRBD1. CDR3 in amino acids: CASSYQQGNQPQHF. The DNA for the CDR3 is TGTGCCAGCAGTTACCAACAGGGGAATCAGCCCCAGCATTTT.